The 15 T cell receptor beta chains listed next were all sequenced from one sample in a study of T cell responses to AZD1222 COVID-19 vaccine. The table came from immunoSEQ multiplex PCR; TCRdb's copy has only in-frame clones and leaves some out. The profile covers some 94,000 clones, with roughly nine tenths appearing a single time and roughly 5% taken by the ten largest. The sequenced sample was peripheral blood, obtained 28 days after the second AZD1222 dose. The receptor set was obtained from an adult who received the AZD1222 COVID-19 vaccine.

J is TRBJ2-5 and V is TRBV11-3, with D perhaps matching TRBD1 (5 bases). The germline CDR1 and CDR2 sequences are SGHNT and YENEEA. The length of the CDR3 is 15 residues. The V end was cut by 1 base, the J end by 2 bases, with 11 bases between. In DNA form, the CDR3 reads TGTGCCAGCAGCTTAGGGGTAGCAGGGCAAGAGACCCAGTACTTC. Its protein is CASSLGVAGQETQYF.

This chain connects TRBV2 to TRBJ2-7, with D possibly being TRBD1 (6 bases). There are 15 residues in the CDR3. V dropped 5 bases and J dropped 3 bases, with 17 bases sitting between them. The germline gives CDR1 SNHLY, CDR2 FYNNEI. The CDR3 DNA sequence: TGTGCCAGCAGTACCGGGACATCCCTGGACTACGAGCAGTACGTC. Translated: CASSTGTSLDYEQYV.

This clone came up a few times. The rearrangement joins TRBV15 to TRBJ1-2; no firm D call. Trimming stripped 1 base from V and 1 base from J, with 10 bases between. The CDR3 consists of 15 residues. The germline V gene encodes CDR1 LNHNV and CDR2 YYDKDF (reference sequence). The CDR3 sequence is CATSRARSSNYGYTF. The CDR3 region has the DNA TGTGCCACCAGCAGAGCTAGATCTAGTAACTATGGCTACACCTTC.

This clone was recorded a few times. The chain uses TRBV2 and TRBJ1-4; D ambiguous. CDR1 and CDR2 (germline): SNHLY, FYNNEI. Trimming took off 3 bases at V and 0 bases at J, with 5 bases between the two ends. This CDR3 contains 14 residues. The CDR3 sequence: CASSDQPTNEKLFF. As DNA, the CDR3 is TGTGCCAGCAGTGACCAGCCAACTAATGAAAAACTGTTTTTT.

The CDR3 loop is CASRNQIVSYEQYF. CDR3 nucleotide sequence: TGTGCCAGCAGAAACCAAATAGTCTCCTACGAGCAGTACTTC. V usage is TRBV28 and J usage is TRBJ2-7, with D unclear. CDR1 and CDR2 (germline): MDHEN, SYDVKM. Trimming removed 6 bases at V and 0 bases at J, with 12 bases between. The CDR3 is 14 amino acids.

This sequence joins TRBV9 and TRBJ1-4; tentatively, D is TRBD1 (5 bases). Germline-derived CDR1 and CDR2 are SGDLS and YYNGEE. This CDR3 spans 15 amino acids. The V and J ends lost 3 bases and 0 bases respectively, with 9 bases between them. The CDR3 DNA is TGTGCCAGCAGCGGCCGGACAACAACTAATGAAAAACTGTTTTTT. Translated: CASSGRTTTNEKLFF.

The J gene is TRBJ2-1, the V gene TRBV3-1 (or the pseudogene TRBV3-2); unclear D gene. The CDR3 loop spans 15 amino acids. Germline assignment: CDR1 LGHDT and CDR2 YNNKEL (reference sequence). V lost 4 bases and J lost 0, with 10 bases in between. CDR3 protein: CASSPSPSSYNEQFF. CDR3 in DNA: TGTGCCAGCAGCCCCTCCCCTAGCTCCTACAATGAGCAGTTCTTC.

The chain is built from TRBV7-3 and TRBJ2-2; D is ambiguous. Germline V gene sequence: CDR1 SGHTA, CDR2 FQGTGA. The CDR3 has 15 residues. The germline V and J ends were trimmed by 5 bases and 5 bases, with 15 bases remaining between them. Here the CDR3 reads CASSPSTALTGELFF. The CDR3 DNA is TGTGCCAGCAGCCCCTCCACGGCCTTGACCGGGGAGCTGTTTTTT.

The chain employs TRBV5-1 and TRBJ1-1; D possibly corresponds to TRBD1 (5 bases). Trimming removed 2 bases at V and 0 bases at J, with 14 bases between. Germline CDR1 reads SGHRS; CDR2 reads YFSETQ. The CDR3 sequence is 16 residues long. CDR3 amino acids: CASSFYAGPMNTEAFF. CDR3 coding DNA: TGCGCCAGCAGCTTCTATGCAGGGCCCATGAACACTGAAGCTTTCTTT.

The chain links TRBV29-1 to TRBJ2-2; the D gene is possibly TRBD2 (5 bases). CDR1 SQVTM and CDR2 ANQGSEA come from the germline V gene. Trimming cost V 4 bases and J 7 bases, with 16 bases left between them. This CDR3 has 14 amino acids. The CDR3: CSVVLLAGSGELFF. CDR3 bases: TGCAGCGTTGTCCTGCTAGCCGGCAGCGGGGAGCTGTTTTTT.

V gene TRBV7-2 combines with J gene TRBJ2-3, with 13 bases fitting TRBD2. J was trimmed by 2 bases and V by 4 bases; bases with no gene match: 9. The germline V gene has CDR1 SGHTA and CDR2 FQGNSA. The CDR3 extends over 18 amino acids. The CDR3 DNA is TGTGCCAGCAGCTGGACCGAGGGACTAGCGGGGTTCACAGATACGCAGTATTTT. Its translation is CASSWTEGLAGFTDTQYF.

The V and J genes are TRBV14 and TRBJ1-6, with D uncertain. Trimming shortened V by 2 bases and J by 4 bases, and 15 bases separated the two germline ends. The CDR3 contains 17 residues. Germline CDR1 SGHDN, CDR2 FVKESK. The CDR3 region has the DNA TGTGCCAGCAGCCAATATGGCAGTCGTAGGTATAATTCACCCCTCCACTTT. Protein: CASSQYGSRRYNSPLHF. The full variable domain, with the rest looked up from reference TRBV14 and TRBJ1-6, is EAGVTQFPSHSVIEKGQTVTLRCDPISGHDNLYWYRRVMGKEIKFLLHFVKESKQDESGMPNNRFLAERTGGTYSTLKVQPAELEDSGVYFCASSQYGSRRYNSPLHFGNGTRLTVT.

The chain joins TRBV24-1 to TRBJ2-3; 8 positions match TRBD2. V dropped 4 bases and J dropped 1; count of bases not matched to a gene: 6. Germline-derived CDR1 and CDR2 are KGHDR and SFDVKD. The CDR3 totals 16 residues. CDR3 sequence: CATSDTRGGRTDTQYF. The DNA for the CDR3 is TGTGCCACCAGTGACACTCGGGGGGGGCGCACAGATACGCAGTATTTT.

CDR3 bases: TGTGCCACGGGACTAGCGGGGGGGCACACCGGGGAGCTGTTTTTT. Amino acid sequence: CATGLAGGHTGELFF. This sequence joins TRBV27 and TRBJ2-2; 16 nucleotides agree with TRBD2. The germline V gene has CDR1 MNHEY and CDR2 SMNVEV (reference sequence). The CDR3 spans 15 residues. The ends lost 10 bases at V and 3 bases at J; junction bases unmatched: 2.

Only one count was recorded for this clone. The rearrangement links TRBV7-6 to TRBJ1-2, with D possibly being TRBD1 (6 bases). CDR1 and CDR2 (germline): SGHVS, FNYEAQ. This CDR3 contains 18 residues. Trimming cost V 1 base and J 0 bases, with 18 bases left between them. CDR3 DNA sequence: TGTGCCAGCAGCTTAGTTCAGGGGCCGGTCGGAGCTAACTATGGCTACACCTTC. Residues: CASSLVQGPVGANYGYTF. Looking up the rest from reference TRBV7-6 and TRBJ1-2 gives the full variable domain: GAGVSQSPRYKVTKRGQDVALRCDPISGHVSLYWYRQALGQGPEFLTYFNYEAQQDKSGLPNDRFSAERPEGSISTLTIQRTEQRDSAMYRCASSLVQGPVGANYGYTFGSGTRLTVV.